This note documents a single TCR beta chain sequence. Its antigen is still unknown. Assay: immunoSEQ multiplex PCR; the TCRdb copy retains only in-frame clones and omits some. The sample yields about 150,000 clones, under 95% seen once. Losses at the gene ends were 3 bases for V and 1 base for J; bases not matched to a gene: 0. Germline loops: CDR1 SEHNR, CDR2 FQNEAQ (reference sequence). The CDR3 totals 14 residues. This sample was included in a study of T cell responses to AZD1222 COVID-19 vaccine. Study results and caveats: Only a handful of AZD1222 recipients, roughly 6 in all, had baseline seropositivity. The repertoires were collected only after the peak T cell response.

This chain connects TRBV7-9 to TRBJ2-7, with 10 bases aligning to TRBD1. The specimen was peripheral blood, collected on day 0 of AZD1222 vaccination. The receptor was derived from an adult in good health. In DNA form, the CDR3 reads TGTGCCAGCAGCTTGGACAGGGGGTCCTACGAGCAGTACTTC. This encodes CASSLDRGSYEQYF.